The 6 T cell receptor beta chains given below trace back to one sample, sequenced in a study of blood T cell repertoires in COVID-19. Generated by immunoSEQ multiplex PCR, the TCRdb table keeps only in-frame clones and is missing some. The table records about 160,000 clones, 75% to 80% of them present only once. Sequenced material: peripheral blood. These TCRs come from a woman aged 80 or over with acute or convalescent COVID-19.

The V gene is TRBV28, the J gene TRBJ2-7, with D hard to call. CDR1 is MDHEN and CDR2 is SYDVKM in the germline V gene. Trimming pared 3 bases from V and 6 bases from J, leaving 6 bases between. This CDR3 spans 11 amino acids. In DNA form, the CDR3 reads TGTGCCAGCAGTTTGGTCGGCGAGCAGTACTTC. It is translated as CASSLVGEQYF.

This clone appeared once. V is TRBV7-9 and J is TRBJ1-4; D uncertain. This CDR3 is 16 amino acids long. V was clipped by 3 bases and J by 0 bases, with 11 bases between them. CDR1 and CDR2 (germline): SEHNR, FQNEAQ (reference sequence). The CDR3, as DNA: TGTGCCAGCAGCTTGTCCCGCAGAACAACTAATGAAAAACTGTTTTTT. It encodes CASSLSRRTTNEKLFF. Complete variable domain (other parts from reference TRBV7-9 and TRBJ1-4): DTGVSQNPRHKITKRGQNVTFRCDPISEHNRLYWYRQTLGQGPEFLTYFQNEAQLEKSRLLSDRFSAERPKGSFSTLEIQRTEQGDSAMYLCASSLSRRTTNEKLFFGSGTQLSVL.

V gene TRBV12-3 or TRBV12-4 combines with J gene TRBJ2-7; tentative D call: TRBD2 (5 bases). Trimming stripped 5 bases from V and 6 bases from J, with 11 bases between. The CDR3 is made up of 12 amino acids. CDR3 protein: CASSLSRVEQYF. In DNA, the CDR3 is TGTGCCAGCAGTCTATCGAGGGTCGAGCAGTACTTC.

This rearrangement joins TRBV7-9 to TRBJ1-2, with 8 bases fitting TRBD1. The J segment lost 6 bases and the V segment lost 5 bases, leaving 8 bases of the junction unmatched. This CDR3 is built from 14 residues. From germline, CDR1 is SEHNR and CDR2 FQNEAQ (reference sequence). CDR3 amino acids: CASSAPATGDGYTF. The CDR3 bases are TGTGCCAGCAGCGCGCCCGCGACAGGGGATGGCTACACCTTC. Full variable domain (missing parts from reference TRBV7-9 and TRBJ1-2): DTGVSQNPRHKITKRGQNVTFRCDPISEHNRLYWYRQTLGQGPEFLTYFQNEAQLEKSRLLSDRFSAERPKGSFSTLEIQRTEQGDSAMYLCASSAPATGDGYTFGSGTRLTVV.

The chain carries TRBV25-1 and TRBJ2-1; D may be TRBD2 (6 bases). CDR1 is MGHDK, CDR2 SYGVNS, per germline. V was trimmed by 3 bases and J by 9 bases, leaving 21 bases between them. The CDR3 runs to 16 residues. This CDR3 reads CASSDLRGSPTSEQFF. The DNA for the CDR3 is TGTGCCAGCAGTGACCTTCGGGGGAGCCCAACAAGTGAGCAGTTCTTC.

This chain links TRBV7-2 with TRBJ1-5; D uncertain. Looked up from germline, CDR1 is SGHTA and CDR2 is FQGNSA. CDR3 length: 13 residues. The V end was cut by 7 bases, the J end by 3 bases, with 10 bases between. CDR3 sequence (DNA): TGTGCCAGCACCCCCGTTGTCAATCAGCCCCAGCATTTT. Its protein product is CASTPVVNQPQHF.